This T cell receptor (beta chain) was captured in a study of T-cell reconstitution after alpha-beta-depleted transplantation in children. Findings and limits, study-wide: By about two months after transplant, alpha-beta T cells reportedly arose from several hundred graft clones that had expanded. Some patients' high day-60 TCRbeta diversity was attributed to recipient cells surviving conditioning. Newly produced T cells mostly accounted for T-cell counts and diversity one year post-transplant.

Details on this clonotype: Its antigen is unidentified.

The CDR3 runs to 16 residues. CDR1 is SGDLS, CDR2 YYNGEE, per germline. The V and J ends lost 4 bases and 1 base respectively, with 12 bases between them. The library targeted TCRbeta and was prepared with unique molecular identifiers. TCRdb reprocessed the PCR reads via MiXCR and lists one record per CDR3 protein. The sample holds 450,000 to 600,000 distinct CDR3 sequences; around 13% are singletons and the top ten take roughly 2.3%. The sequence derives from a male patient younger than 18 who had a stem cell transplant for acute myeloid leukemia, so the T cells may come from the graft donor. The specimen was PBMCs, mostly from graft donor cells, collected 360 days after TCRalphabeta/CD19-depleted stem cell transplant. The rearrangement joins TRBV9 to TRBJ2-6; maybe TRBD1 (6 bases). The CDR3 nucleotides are TGTGCCAGCAGCCAAAGAGGACAGTCTGGGGCCAACGTCCTGACTTTC. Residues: CASSQRGQSGANVLTF.